This is a list of T cell receptor beta chains from one sample in a study of blood T cells in healthy people across ages. TCRdb re-called the 5' RACE reads through MiXCR, storing one row per CDR3 protein. The table shows 550,000 to 800,000 distinct CDR3 sequences, with around a fifth occurring only once. The sample consisted of blood. Source of these receptors: a man between 65 and 80 years old in good health. Each CDR3 is given with its conserved first and last residue.

v_gene	j_gene	CDR3aa
TRBV28	TRBJ2-1	CASSPRTSGVNEQFF
TRBV12-3/TRBV12-4	TRBJ1-2	CASSQIPGGKWGYTF
TRBV2	TRBJ1-5	CASSAAGGQPQHF
TRBV9	TRBJ2-7	CASSPSPRTSGMYEQYF
TRBV15	TRBJ2-7	CATSRERGTYEQYF
TRBV7-2	TRBJ2-1	CASSNTGEQFF
TRBV20-1	TRBJ2-7	CSAVSGTARGRAYEQYF
TRBV27	TRBJ2-6	CASSSGQGLSGANVLTF
TRBV20-1	TRBJ2-5	CSANPGGLKTQYF
TRBV7-9	TRBJ2-5	CASSPGTVEETQYF
TRBV20-1	TRBJ1-6	CSAPAGGSYNSPLHF
TRBV7-8	TRBJ2-7	CASSTRVTTYEQYF
TRBV3-1	TRBJ2-5	CASSRTSVKETQYF
TRBV27	TRBJ1-5	CASSPGTGGDNQPQHF
TRBV29-1	TRBJ2-7	CSVAGHDRMYEQYF
TRBV27	TRBJ1-1	CANLTGGALAFF
TRBV28	TRBJ2-7	CATHSGGSYEQYF
TRBV20-1	TRBJ2-5	CSASPGVAKQETQYF
TRBV6-1	TRBJ2-6	CASSEVGGANVLTF
TRBV4-1	TRBJ2-1	CASSPAGSFYNEQFF
TRBV29-1	TRBJ2-7	CSVGQRVSYEQYF
TRBV5-1	TRBJ2-6	CASSLDGRGAGANVLTF
TRBV5-1	TRBJ1-1	CASSFGQENTEAFF
TRBV2	TRBJ2-5	CASSVLRAQETQYF
TRBV28	TRBJ2-7	CASALGGAYEQYF
TRBV20-1	TRBJ2-6	CSARADSGANVLTF
TRBV5-6	TRBJ2-1	CASSLDTNSYNEQFF
TRBV5-1	TRBJ2-1	CASSLGLATDEQFF
TRBV6-2/TRBV6-3	TRBJ2-2	CASRDRGSAGELFF
TRBV28	TRBJ2-3	CASSSEFDTQYF
TRBV11-2	TRBJ2-1	CASSLPHGISYNEQFF
TRBV7-2	TRBJ2-3	CASSPQVKASTDTQYF
TRBV5-1	TRBJ2-7	CASSLDIGQGVYEQYF
TRBV14	TRBJ2-3	CASSHLTGVWTDTQYF
TRBV20-1	NA	CSARGRRQETQYF
TRBV10-3	TRBJ2-5	CAIRGVHETQYF
TRBV25-1	TRBJ2-5	CASSVPQGSGTQYF
TRBV9	TRBJ1-1	CASSVASSGVGNTEAFF
TRBV12-3/TRBV12-4	TRBJ2-5	CASAPGIREETQYF
TRBV19	TRBJ1-4	CASKDGATNEKLFF
TRBV3-1	TRBJ2-1	CASTSSRRFNKQFF
TRBV18	TRBJ1-4	CASSPGTGNEKLFF
TRBV5-1	TRBJ2-4	CASSAREAKNIQYF
TRBV3-1	TRBJ1-2	CASSLTGTFYGYTF
TRBV7-2	NA	CASSPRQANLYEQYF
TRBV10-3	TRBJ1-1	CASSYSREAFF
TRBV5-8	TRBJ2-5	CASSLGLAVYQETQYF
TRBV3-1	TRBJ1-1	CASSRDRVNTEAFF
TRBV28	TRBJ1-5	CASSLDRTGTLDQPQHF
TRBV12-3/TRBV12-4	TRBJ1-6	CASSPPGRNSPLHF
TRBV2	TRBJ1-4	CASSDFEKLFF
TRBV29-1	TRBJ2-3	CSVNDGTDTQYF
TRBV5-4	TRBJ1-1	CASSFREGRTEAFF
TRBV12-3/TRBV12-4	TRBJ2-5	CATPLGPYQETQYF
TRBV28	NA	CASSLGQEIYEQYF
TRBV10-3	TRBJ2-5	CAISEDQTQYF
TRBV9	TRBJ1-2	CASSVGIANYGYTF
TRBV21-1	TRBJ2-5	CASSKDAASQETQYF
TRBV12-3/TRBV12-4	NA	CASRQGVDNEQFF
TRBV29-1	TRBJ2-3	CSVERGVGTDTQYF